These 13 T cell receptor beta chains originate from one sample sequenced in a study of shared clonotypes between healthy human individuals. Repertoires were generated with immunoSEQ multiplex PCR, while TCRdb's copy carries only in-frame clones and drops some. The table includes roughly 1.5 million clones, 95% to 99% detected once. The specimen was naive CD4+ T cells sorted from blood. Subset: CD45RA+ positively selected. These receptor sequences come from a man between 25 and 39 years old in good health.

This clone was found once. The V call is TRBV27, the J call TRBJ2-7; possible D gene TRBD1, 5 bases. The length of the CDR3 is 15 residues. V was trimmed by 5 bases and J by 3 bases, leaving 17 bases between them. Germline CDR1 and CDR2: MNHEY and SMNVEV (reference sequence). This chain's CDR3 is CASSRQGSYYYEQYF. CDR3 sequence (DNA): TGTGCCAGCAGTCGGCAGGGTTCTTACTACTACGAGCAGTACTTC.

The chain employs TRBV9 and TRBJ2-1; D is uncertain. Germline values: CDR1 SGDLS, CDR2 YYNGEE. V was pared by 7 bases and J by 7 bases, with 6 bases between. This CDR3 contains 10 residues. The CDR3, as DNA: TGTGCCAGCGAAGGGAATGAGCAGTTCTTC. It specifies CASEGNEQFF.

Written as DNA, the CDR3 is TGCGCCAGCGGGGCCTCCGGCGGGTTCTACGAGCAGTACTTC. It is translated as CASGASGGFYEQYF. V gene TRBV5-1 combines with J gene TRBJ2-7, with D tentatively TRBD1 or TRBD2 (5 bases each). Trimming took 7 bases from V and 3 from J, leaving 17 bases between them. The CDR3 has 14 amino acids. CDR1 and CDR2 from the germline V gene are SGHRS and YFSETQ. Full variable domain (outside the CDR3, taken from reference TRBV5-1 and TRBJ2-7): KAGVTQTPRYLIKTRGQQVTLSCSPISGHRSVSWYQQTPGQGLQFLFEYFSETQRNKGNFPGRFSGRQFSNSRSEMNVSTLELGDSALYLCASGASGGFYEQYFGPGTRLTVT.

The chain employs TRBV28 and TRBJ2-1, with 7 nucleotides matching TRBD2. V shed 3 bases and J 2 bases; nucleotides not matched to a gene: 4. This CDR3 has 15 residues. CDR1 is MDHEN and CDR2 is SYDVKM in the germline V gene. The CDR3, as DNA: TGTGCCAGCAGTTTCAGCCTAGCGGCCTACAATGAGCAGTTCTTC. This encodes CASSFSLAAYNEQFF.

CDR3 sequence: CASSPTGTVSYEQYF. The CDR3 DNA is TGTGCCAGCAGTCCGACAGGTACCGTCTCCTACGAGCAGTACTTC. J is TRBJ2-7 and V is TRBV27, with D tentatively TRBD1 (6 bases). V shed 5 bases and J shed 0 bases, with 14 bases lying between them. This CDR3 contains 15 residues. Germline assignment: CDR1 MNHEY and CDR2 SMNVEV (reference sequence).

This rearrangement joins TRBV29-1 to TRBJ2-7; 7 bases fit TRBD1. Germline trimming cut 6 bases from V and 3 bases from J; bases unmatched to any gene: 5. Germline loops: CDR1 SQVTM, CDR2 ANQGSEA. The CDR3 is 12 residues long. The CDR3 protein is CSVLGQRYEQYF. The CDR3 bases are TGCAGCGTCTTGGGACAGCGCTACGAGCAGTACTTC.

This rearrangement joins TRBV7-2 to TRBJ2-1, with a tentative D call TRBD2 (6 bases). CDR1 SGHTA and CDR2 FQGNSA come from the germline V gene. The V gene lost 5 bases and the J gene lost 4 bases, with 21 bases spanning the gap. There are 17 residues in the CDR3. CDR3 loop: CASSPLGSGRRYNEQFF. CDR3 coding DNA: TGTGCCAGCAGCCCCTTAGGGTCGGGGAGGAGGTACAATGAGCAGTTCTTC.

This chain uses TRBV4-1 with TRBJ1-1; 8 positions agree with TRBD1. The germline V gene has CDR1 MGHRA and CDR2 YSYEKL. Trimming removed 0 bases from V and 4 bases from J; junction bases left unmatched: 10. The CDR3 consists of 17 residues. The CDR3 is CASSQDPGQGGPTEAFF. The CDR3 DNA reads TGCGCCAGCAGCCAAGACCCAGGACAGGGAGGGCCCACTGAAGCTTTCTTT.

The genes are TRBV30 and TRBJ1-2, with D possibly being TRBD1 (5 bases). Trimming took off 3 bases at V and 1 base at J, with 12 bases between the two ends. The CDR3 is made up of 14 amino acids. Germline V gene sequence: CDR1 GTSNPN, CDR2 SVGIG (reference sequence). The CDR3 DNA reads TGTGCCTGGAGCGAGTCAGGGCGTAACTATGGCTACACCTTC. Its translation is CAWSESGRNYGYTF.

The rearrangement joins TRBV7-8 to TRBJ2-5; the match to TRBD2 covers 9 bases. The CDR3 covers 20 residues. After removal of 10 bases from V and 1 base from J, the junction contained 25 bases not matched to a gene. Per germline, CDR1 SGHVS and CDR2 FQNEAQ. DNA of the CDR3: TGTGCCATTCAACCATCAGTGACGGGGCGGGAGGGATACCTCCAAGAGACCCAGTACTTC. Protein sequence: CAIQPSVTGREGYLQETQYF.

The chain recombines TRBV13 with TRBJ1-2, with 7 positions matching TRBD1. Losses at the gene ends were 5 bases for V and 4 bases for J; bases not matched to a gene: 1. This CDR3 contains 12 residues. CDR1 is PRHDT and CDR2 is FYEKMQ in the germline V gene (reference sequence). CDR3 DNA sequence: TGTGCCAGCAGCACAGGGGCCTATGGCTACACCTTC. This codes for CASSTGAYGYTF.

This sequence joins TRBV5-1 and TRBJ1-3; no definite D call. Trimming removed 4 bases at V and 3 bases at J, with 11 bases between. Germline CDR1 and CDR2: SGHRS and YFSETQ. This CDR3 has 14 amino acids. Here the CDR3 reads CASSGGSYGNTIYF. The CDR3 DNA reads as TGCGCCAGCAGCGGAGGCTCTTATGGAAACACCATATATTTT.

In DNA form, the CDR3 reads TGTGCCAGCAGCCCAAGCCTTTCCGATGGCTACACCTTC. Translation: CASSPSLSDGYTF. The V and J genes are TRBV7-9 and TRBJ1-2; D unresolved. The V gene's germline CDR1 is SEHNR and CDR2 FQNEAQ (reference sequence). The CDR3 has 13 residues. The V end lost 5 bases, the J end lost 6 bases, and 13 bases lay between the germline ends.